The 27 T cell receptor beta chains below come from one sample, sequenced in a study of T cell responses to AZD1222 COVID-19 vaccine. The table came from immunoSEQ multiplex PCR; TCRdb's copy has only in-frame clones and leaves some out. The table includes 80,000 to 100,000 clones, 86% detected once. The starting material was peripheral blood, obtained 28 days after the second AZD1222 dose. Every receptor here comes from an adult who received the AZD1222 COVID-19 vaccine.

This clone showed up just a few times. The chain is built from TRBV2 and TRBJ2-7; D gene ambiguous. The germline V and J ends were trimmed by 4 bases and 2 bases, with 12 bases remaining between them. CDR3 length equals 14 residues. The germline V gene encodes CDR1 SNHLY and CDR2 FYNNEI. CDR3 protein: CASSGVRKPYEQYF. The DNA for the CDR3 is TGTGCCAGCAGTGGGGTCAGAAAACCCTACGAGCAGTACTTC.

This clone appeared once. The genes are TRBV27 and TRBJ2-5, with D uncertain. The CDR3 runs to 16 residues. Between the trimmed V and J ends, which lost 5 bases and 6 bases, there was a span of 22 bases. The V gene's germline CDR1 is MNHEY and CDR2 SMNVEV (reference sequence). CDR3 amino acids: CASSPLGDVGRKTQYF. The CDR3, as DNA: TGTGCCAGCAGTCCGTTGGGTGACGTAGGTCGTAAGACCCAGTACTTC.

The chain is built from TRBV19 and TRBJ1-6, with 9 bases aligning to TRBD1. With V trimmed by 8 bases and J by 10 bases, 12 bases remained unmatched. The CDR3 runs to 15 residues. Germline-derived CDR1 and CDR2 are LNHDA and SQIVND (reference sequence). CDR3 sequence: CASREQGARLSPLHF. The CDR3 DNA reads as TGTGCCAGTCGTGAACAGGGGGCGCGATTGTCACCCCTCCACTTT.

CDR3 loop: CASSDGTALYNEQFF. CDR3 nucleotide sequence: TGTGCCAGCAGTGATGGGACAGCGCTATACAATGAGCAGTTCTTC. The chain has TRBV2 and TRBJ2-1, with 7 bases aligning to TRBD1. The CDR3 runs 15 residues. V shed 3 bases and J 4 bases; nucleotides not matched to a gene: 6. The germline gives CDR1 SNHLY, CDR2 FYNNEI.

The chain has TRBV9 and TRBJ2-7; maybe TRBD2 (5 bases). In germline, CDR1 is SGDLS, CDR2 YYNGEE. V lost 0 bases, J lost 3 bases, and 10 bases lay in between. The CDR3 is 14 residues long. CDR3 DNA: TGTGCCAGCAGCGTAGAACTAGGGTTCTACGAGCAGTACTTC. Amino acids: CASSVELGFYEQYF.

The chain has TRBV7-8 and TRBJ2-4; TRBD1 agrees at 8 bases. CDR3 length equals 17 residues. The junction had 12 bases not matched to a gene; V was cut back by 1 base and J by 7 bases. Germline CDR1 reads SGHVS; CDR2 reads FQNEAQ. Here the CDR3 reads CASSLGDRNPKGNIQYF. The CDR3 coding sequence is TGTGCCAGCAGCTTAGGGGACAGGAATCCAAAGGGGAACATTCAGTACTTC.

V gene TRBV19 combines with J gene TRBJ1-4; D call uncertain. In germline, CDR1 is LNHDA, CDR2 SQIVND (reference sequence). The CDR3 runs to 16 residues. Trimming took 5 bases from V and 3 from J, leaving 16 bases between them. The CDR3 loop reads CASSPRTGPSNEKLFF. As DNA, the CDR3 is TGTGCCAGTAGTCCCAGAACCGGGCCCTCTAATGAAAAACTGTTTTTT.

This clone occurred once. This chain joins TRBV10-2 and TRBJ2-3; 8 nucleotides match TRBD2. The CDR3 totals 14 residues. V was clipped by 5 bases and J by 9 bases; unmatched bases: 10. CDR1 is WSHSY, CDR2 SAAADI, per germline. This CDR3 is CASSPPTGGVTQYF. CDR3 sequence (DNA): TGCGCCAGCAGTCCACCAACGGGAGGGGTCACGCAGTATTTT.

The V gene is TRBV7-2, the J gene TRBJ2-1, with 9 bases lining up with TRBD1. Germline CDR1 reads SGHTA; CDR2 reads FQGNSA. This CDR3 is 14 amino acids long. Trimming took 5 bases from V and 5 from J; bases not matched to a gene: 4. The CDR3 DNA follows: TGTGCCAGCAGCCCCTGGACAGGGGACAATGAGCAGTTCTTC. Protein: CASSPWTGDNEQFF. Complete variable domain (other parts from reference TRBV7-2 and TRBJ2-1): GAGVSQSPSNKVTEKGKDVELRCDPISGHTALYWYRQSLGQGLEFLIYFQGNSAPDKSGLPSDRFSAERTGGSVSTLTIQRTQQEDSAVYLCASSPWTGDNEQFFGPGTRLTVL.

This chain links TRBV30 with TRBJ1-1; 8 nucleotides agree with TRBD1. The CDR3 length is 16 residues. J was trimmed by 4 bases and V by 3 bases; bases with no gene match: 13. Germline V gives CDR1 GTSNPN, CDR2 SVGIG (reference sequence). DNA of the CDR3: TGTGCCTGGAGCCCAGGGGGCAGGGGGCAGCGCACTGAAGCTTTCTTT. This encodes CAWSPGGRGQRTEAFF.

The V gene is TRBV28, the J gene TRBJ1-2; 8 bases map to TRBD1. CDR1 and CDR2 from the germline V gene are MDHEN and SYDVKM. CDR3 size: 14 residues. After removal of 5 bases from V and 4 bases from J, the junction contained 6 bases not matched to a gene. The CDR3 DNA reads as TGTGCCAGCAGTAGGGCAGGGGGCCTCTATGGCTACACCTTC. Translating it yields CASSRAGGLYGYTF.

The chain recombines TRBV18 with TRBJ2-2; 7 bases match TRBD1. The germline gives CDR1 KGHSH, CDR2 LQKENI. The CDR3 contains 14 residues. After removal of 3 bases from V and 8 bases from J, the junction contained 6 bases not matched to a gene. The CDR3: CASSPGQSIGELFF. DNA of the CDR3: TGTGCCAGCTCACCGGGACAGTCTATAGGGGAGCTGTTTTTT.

This clone was recorded a few times. The gene calls are TRBV6-5 and TRBJ1-6, with 10 positions matching TRBD1. Trimming took 6 bases from V and 9 from J; bases not matched to a gene: 8. Germline values: CDR1 MNHEY, CDR2 SVGAGI. The CDR3 runs to 15 residues. The DNA for the CDR3 is TGTGCCAGCAGCCCCGCCGGGACAGGGGCTTCACCCCTCCACTTT. This translates into CASSPAGTGASPLHF.

CDR3 bases: TGTGCCAGCAGCCCGTCCCTGACTAGCGGGAGTTCCTCCTACGAGCAGTACTTC. The encoded protein is CASSPSLTSGSSSYEQYF. The rearrangement uses TRBV3-1 (or the pseudogene TRBV3-2) and TRBJ2-7; TRBD2 matches 12 bases. Germline V gene sequence: CDR1 LGHDT, CDR2 YNNKEL (reference sequence). V dropped 4 bases and J dropped 0; count of bases not matched to a gene: 10. There are 18 residues in the CDR3.

This rearrangement joins TRBV3-1 (or the pseudogene TRBV3-2) to TRBJ2-1; tentative D call: TRBD2 (7 bases). CDR1 and CDR2 (germline): LGHDT, YNNKEL (reference sequence). V was shortened by 4 bases and J by 1 base, with 17 bases between the two germline ends. The CDR3 is made up of 17 amino acids. This chain's CDR3 is CASSPQRGGGSYNEQFF. CDR3 nucleotide sequence: TGTGCCAGCAGCCCCCAAAGGGGGGGCGGGTCCTACAATGAGCAGTTCTTC.

A single count supports this clone. The chain joins TRBV5-1 to TRBJ2-1; 9 nucleotides line up with TRBD1. CDR1 is SGHRS, CDR2 YFSETQ, per germline. Unmatched junction bases numbered 9, after V lost 2 bases and J lost 9 bases. CDR3 size: 15 residues. The CDR3 sequence is CASSFTGTGSGEQFF. The CDR3 DNA reads TGCGCCAGCAGCTTTACCGGGACAGGGTCTGGTGAGCAGTTCTTC.

CDR3 bases: TGTGCCACCAGTGATTCGGTTCCCGGGAGGACCGGGGAGCTGTTTTTT. Translation: CATSDSVPGRTGELFF. The rearrangement joins TRBV24-1 to TRBJ2-2, with 7 bases identical to TRBD2. The J segment lost 5 bases and the V segment lost 2 bases, leaving 7 bases of the junction unmatched. This CDR3 contains 16 residues. Germline loops: CDR1 KGHDR, CDR2 SFDVKD.

The rearrangement joins TRBV4-2 to TRBJ2-3; D is perhaps TRBD2 (5 bases). The CDR3 extends over 17 amino acids. The germline gives CDR1 LGHNA, CDR2 YNFKEQ. V lost 1 base and J 0 bases, leaving 14 bases between the germline ends. The CDR3 bases are TGTGCCAGCAGCCAAGTGGGGTCCGGCGGGAGCACAGATACGCAGTATTTT. Protein sequence: CASSQVGSGGSTDTQYF.

This chain links TRBV28 with TRBJ1-4; D perhaps matches TRBD1 (6 bases). Trimming removed 1 base from V and 7 bases from J, with 13 bases in between. The CDR3 is made up of 15 amino acids. CDR1 and CDR2 (germline): MDHEN, SYDVKM. This CDR3 is CASSLSLGGPEKLFF. The CDR3 bases are TGTGCCAGCAGTTTATCACTCGGGGGCCCTGAAAAACTGTTTTTT.

Concerning this clone: A junction boundary mismatches the germline segment, possibly from a read error. The chain links TRBV9 to TRBJ2-1; TRBD2 agrees at 7 bases. The CDR3 runs 13 residues. In germline, CDR1 is SGDLS, CDR2 YYNGEE. As DNA, the CDR3 is TGTGCCAGCAGCGTAGAGGCTAGCGGAGTACTGGTCTTC. Translated, it gives CASSVEASGVLVF.

The CDR3 region is CASRAGVSYEQYF. The CDR3 nucleotides are TGTGCCAGCAGAGCCGGGGTCTCCTACGAGCAGTACTTC. The chain is built from TRBV28 and TRBJ2-7; tentatively, D is TRBD2 (5 bases). The germline V gene encodes CDR1 MDHEN and CDR2 SYDVKM. Trimming shortened V by 6 bases and J by 0 bases, and 9 bases separated the two germline ends. The CDR3 consists of 13 residues.

The V call is TRBV28, the J call TRBJ2-3; D possibly matches TRBD1 or TRBD2 (5 bases each). This CDR3 comprises 16 residues. Trimming shortened V by 4 bases and J by 2 bases, and 16 bases separated the two germline ends. Germline loops: CDR1 MDHEN, CDR2 SYDVKM. The CDR3 loop reads CASSSGPGRNTDTQYF. Here the CDR3 DNA reads TGTGCCAGCAGTTCTGGGCCGGGACGTAACACAGATACGCAGTATTTT.

J is TRBJ2-7 and V is TRBV4-1; 14 bases fit TRBD2. The germline CDR1 and CDR2 sequences are MGHRA and YSYEKL. The V and J ends lost 4 bases and 7 bases, in that order; junction bases with no gene match: 9. The length of the CDR3 is 16 residues. CDR3 sequence: CASSPGLAGGPLEQYF. The CDR3 DNA follows: TGCGCCAGCAGCCCCGGACTAGCGGGGGGCCCCTTAGAGCAGTACTTC.

The genes are TRBV27 and TRBJ2-7; 9 nucleotides line up with TRBD1. Trimming at V came to 2 bases and at J to 4 bases, leaving 3 bases not matched to a gene. The CDR3 sequence is 14 residues long. Germline assignment: CDR1 MNHEY and CDR2 SMNVEV (reference sequence). The CDR3 DNA follows: TGTGCCAGCAGTTTAGGGACAGGGAAATACGAGCAGTACTTC. Translating it yields CASSLGTGKYEQYF.

The gene calls are TRBV27 and TRBJ2-7, with 8 bases lining up with TRBD2. CDR1 and CDR2 from the germline V gene are MNHEY and SMNVEV (reference sequence). V lost 6 bases and J lost 2; bases outside the gene matches: 9. This CDR3 contains 15 residues. DNA of the CDR3: TGTGCCAGCAGCTTGGCGTTAGCGGGGACCTACGAGCAGTACTTC. As protein: CASSLALAGTYEQYF.

The V and J genes are TRBV28 and TRBJ1-2; perhaps TRBD1 as D (5 bases). The germline gives CDR1 MDHEN, CDR2 SYDVKM. This CDR3 is built from 13 residues. V was pared by 2 bases and J by 6 bases, with 10 bases between. CDR3 bases: TGTGCCAGCAGTTTAGAAGGGGTCCATGGCTACACCTTC. Amino acids: CASSLEGVHGYTF.

This chain uses TRBV4-1 with TRBJ2-5, with 7 nucleotides matching TRBD2. V dropped 0 bases and J dropped 1; count of bases not matched to a gene: 8. The CDR3 has 17 residues. Germline V lookup: CDR1 MGHRA, CDR2 YSYEKL. The chain's CDR3 is CASSQDHASGAQETQYF. The CDR3, as DNA: TGCGCCAGCAGCCAAGATCATGCTAGCGGAGCCCAAGAGACCCAGTACTTC.